This entry is about one T cell receptor beta chain. The entry originates in a study of cytomegalovirus exposure and HLA in healthy donors. The overall study: The same platform as the approximately 660 first-cohort repertoires was used for the 90 to 150 validation repertoires, a later analysis reported.

Clones were sequenced by immunoSEQ multiplex PCR, and TCRdb holds only the in-frame ones, with some missing. This table has some 340,000 clones, approximately 90% appearing once. Trimming stripped 1 base from V and 1 base from J, with 7 bases between. CDR1 is SGHRS, CDR2 YFSETQ, per germline. The CDR3 has 14 residues. V gene TRBV5-1 combines with J gene TRBJ2-3, with D possibly TRBD2 on 5 matching bases. Material: PBMCs. The sequence was obtained from a woman aged 25-40 years in good health and CMV-seropositive. The CDR3 is CASSLFSGTDTQYF. The CDR3 DNA sequence: TGCGCCAGCAGCTTGTTTAGCGGCACAGATACGCAGTATTTT. The complete variable domain, with remaining parts taken from reference TRBV5-1 and TRBJ2-3, reads KAGVTQTPRYLIKTRGQQVTLSCSPISGHRSVSWYQQTPGQGLQFLFEYFSETQRNKGNFPGRFSGRQFSNSRSEMNVSTLELGDSALYLCASSLFSGTDTQYFGPGTRLTVL.